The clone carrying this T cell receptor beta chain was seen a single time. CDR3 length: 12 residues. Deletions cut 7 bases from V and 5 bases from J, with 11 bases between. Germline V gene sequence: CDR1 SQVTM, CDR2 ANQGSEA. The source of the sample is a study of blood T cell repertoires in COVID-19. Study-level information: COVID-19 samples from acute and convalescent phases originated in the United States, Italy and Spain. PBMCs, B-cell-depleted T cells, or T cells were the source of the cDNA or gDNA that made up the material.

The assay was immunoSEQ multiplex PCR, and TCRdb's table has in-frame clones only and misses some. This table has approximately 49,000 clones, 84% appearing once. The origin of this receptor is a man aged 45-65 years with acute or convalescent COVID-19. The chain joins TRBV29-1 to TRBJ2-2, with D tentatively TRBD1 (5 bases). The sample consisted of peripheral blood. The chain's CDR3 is CSAPGNTGELFF. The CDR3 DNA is TGCAGCGCTCCAGGGAATACCGGGGAGCTGTTTTTT.